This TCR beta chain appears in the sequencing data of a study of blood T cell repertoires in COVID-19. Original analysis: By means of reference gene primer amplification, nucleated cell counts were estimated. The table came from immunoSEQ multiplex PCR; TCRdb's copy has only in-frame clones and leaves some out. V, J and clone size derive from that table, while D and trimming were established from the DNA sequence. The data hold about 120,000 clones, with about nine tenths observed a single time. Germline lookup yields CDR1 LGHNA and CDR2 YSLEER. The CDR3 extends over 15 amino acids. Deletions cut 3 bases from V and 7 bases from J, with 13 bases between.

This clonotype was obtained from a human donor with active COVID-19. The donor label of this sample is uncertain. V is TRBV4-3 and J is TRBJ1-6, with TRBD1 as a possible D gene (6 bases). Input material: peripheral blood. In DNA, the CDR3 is TGCGCCAGCAGCCAGGTCAACAGGGTCAATTCACCCCTCCACTTT. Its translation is CASSQVNRVNSPLHF.